Following are 28 T cell receptor beta chains from one sample sequenced in a study of shared clonotypes between healthy human individuals. Generated by immunoSEQ multiplex PCR, the TCRdb table keeps only in-frame clones and is missing some. The sample carries about 2,500,000 clones, just over 90% recorded once. Sequencing was performed on naive CD4+ T cells sorted from blood. The sample's subset: CD45RA+ positively selected. The origin of the receptors is a man between 18 and 35 years old in good health.

This chain uses TRBV2 with TRBJ2-7; no firm D call. CDR1 and CDR2 from the germline V gene are SNHLY and FYNNEI. CDR3 length: 13 residues. Trimming removed 10 bases at V and 3 bases at J, with 16 bases between. CDR3 amino acids: CATRPDEIYEQYF. The CDR3 DNA sequence: TGTGCCACCCGTCCCGATGAAATCTACGAGCAGTACTTC.

V usage is TRBV6-5 and J usage is TRBJ1-2; no firm D call. Trimming left V 2 bases short and J 4 bases short, with 11 bases between. Per germline, CDR1 MNHEY and CDR2 SVGAGI. There are 14 residues in the CDR3. CDR3: CASSYRPASYGYTF. The CDR3 coding sequence is TGTGCCAGCAGTTACCGTCCGGCCAGCTATGGCTACACCTTC.

V is TRBV27 and J is TRBJ2-5; no reliable D call. This CDR3 spans 14 amino acids. V was clipped by 3 bases and J by 2 bases, with 10 bases between them. Germline assignment: CDR1 MNHEY and CDR2 SMNVEV (reference sequence). The CDR3 region is CASSFHGRQETQYF. The CDR3 DNA reads TGTGCCAGCAGTTTCCACGGGCGTCAAGAGACCCAGTACTTC.

The rearrangement joins TRBV5-1 to TRBJ2-3, with TRBD2 identical over 7 bases. Germline CDR1 is SGHRS and CDR2 is YFSETQ. The CDR3 is 16 residues long. The V gene end was trimmed by 2 bases and the J gene end by 5 bases; junction bases not matched to a gene: 11. CDR3 sequence reads: CASSFLSSGEGDTQYF. The CDR3 bases are TGCGCCAGCAGCTTCCTCTCTAGCGGTGAGGGAGATACGCAGTATTTT. Combining the CDR3 with reference TRBV5-1 and TRBJ2-3 gives the whole variable domain KAGVTQTPRYLIKTRGQQVTLSCSPISGHRSVSWYQQTPGQGLQFLFEYFSETQRNKGNFPGRFSGRQFSNSRSEMNVSTLELGDSALYLCASSFLSSGEGDTQYFGPGTRLTVL.

About this clone itself: Other DNA sequences in this specimen translate into the identical CDR3. This chain links TRBV5-6 with TRBJ2-2, with no clear D. CDR1 and CDR2 from the germline V gene are SGHDT and YYEEEE. Trimming stripped 0 bases from V and 8 bases from J, with 5 bases between. The CDR3 loop spans 12 amino acids. CDR3 in amino acids: CASSLGLGELFF. The CDR3 coding sequence is TGTGCCAGCAGCTTGGGACTGGGGGAGCTGTTTTTT.

A few counts support this clone. Other nucleotide sequences in the sample specify the same CDR3. This rearrangement joins TRBV6-5 to TRBJ1-1; no reliable D call. CDR3 length: 11 residues. Trimming removed 4 bases from V and 2 bases from J, with 2 bases in between. CDR1 MNHEY and CDR2 SVGAGI come from the germline V gene. In nucleotides, the CDR3 is TGTGCCAGCAGTTCCAACACTGAAGCTTTCTTT. It yields the protein CASSSNTEAFF.

The rearrangement joins TRBV30 to TRBJ1-5, with D possibly matching TRBD1 (5 bases). V gave up 2 bases and J gave up 0 bases, with 14 bases separating them. This CDR3 is built from 16 residues. Germline V lookup: CDR1 GTSNPN, CDR2 SVGIG (reference sequence). CDR3 nucleotide sequence: TGTGCCTGGAGTATGGGGCGGATCATTAGCAATCAGCCCCAGCATTTT. Its protein product is CAWSMGRIISNQPQHF. Full variable domain (missing parts from reference TRBV30 and TRBJ1-5): SQTIHQWPATLVQPVGSPLSLECTVEGTSNPNLYWYRQAAGRGLQLLFYSVGIGQISSEVPQNLSASRPQDRQFILSSKKLLLSDSGFYLCAWSMGRIISNQPQHFGDGTRLSIL.

V and J are TRBV5-4 and TRBJ1-2, with D possibly being TRBD1 (5 bases). Germline CDR1 reads SGHNT; CDR2 reads YYREEE (reference sequence). CDR3 size: 16 residues. Trimming cost V 0 bases and J 7 bases, with 19 bases left between them. This chain's CDR3 is CASSLGGRKSAFGYTF. The CDR3 region has the DNA TGTGCCAGCAGCTTGGGGGGCAGGAAAAGTGCCTTTGGCTACACCTTC.

The chain links TRBV28 to TRBJ2-7; TRBD2 might be the D (7 bases). The CDR3 extends over 14 amino acids. The V gene lost 5 bases and the J gene lost 5 bases, with 16 bases spanning the gap. CDR1 is MDHEN and CDR2 is SYDVKM in the germline V gene. CDR3 region: CASSKGGVKDEQYF. CDR3 sequence (DNA): TGTGCCAGCAGTAAGGGGGGGGTTAAGGACGAGCAGTACTTC. Supplemented by reference TRBV28 and TRBJ2-7, the full variable domain reads DVKVTQSSRYLVKRTGEKVFLECVQDMDHENMFWYRQDPGLGLRLIYFSYDVKMKEKGDIPEGYSVSREKKERFSLILESASTNQTSMYLCASSKGGVKDEQYFGPGTRLTVT.

The chain is built from TRBV9 and TRBJ1-2; 8 bases are shared with TRBD1. The V gene end was trimmed by 4 bases and the J gene end by 8 bases; junction bases not matched to a gene: 10. The V gene's germline CDR1 is SGDLS and CDR2 YYNGEE. This CDR3 has 14 residues. The CDR3 DNA reads TGTGCCAGCAGCTCGGGACAGGACTCATGGGGCTACACCTTC. Translation: CASSSGQDSWGYTF. Using reference TRBV9 and TRBJ1-2 for the parts outside the CDR3, the full variable domain is DSGVTQTPKHLITATGQRVTLRCSPRSGDLSVYWYQQSLDQGLQFLIQYYNGEERAKGNILERFSAQQFPDLHSELNLSSLELGDSALYFCASSSGQDSWGYTFGSGTRLTVV.

As to this clone: At one boundary the junction diverges from the germline segment, which might be a read error. The genes are TRBV27 and TRBJ1-4; D might be TRBD1 (5 bases). The CDR3 runs to 11 residues. The V gene's germline CDR1 is MNHEY and CDR2 SMNVEV (reference sequence). The CDR3 loop is CGGGYGEKLFF. DNA of the CDR3: TGCGGGGGGGGGTACGGCGAAAAACTGTTTTTT.

The V gene is TRBV28, the J gene TRBJ1-3, with D possibly being TRBD1 (6 bases). This CDR3 spans 19 amino acids. Trimming removed 5 bases from V and 0 bases from J, with 23 bases in between. Germline loops: CDR1 MDHEN, CDR2 SYDVKM. The CDR3 protein is CASSIVGGQSLFSGNTIYF. In DNA, the CDR3 is TGTGCCAGCAGTATAGTAGGCGGACAGAGTCTCTTCTCTGGAAACACCATATATTTT.

The chain joins TRBV19 to TRBJ2-1; 7 nucleotides match TRBD2. The V gene end was trimmed by 0 bases and the J gene end by 1 base; junction bases not matched to a gene: 3. In germline, CDR1 is LNHDA, CDR2 SQIVND (reference sequence). The CDR3 sequence is 16 residues long. CDR3 sequence (DNA): TGTGCCAGTAGTATAGAGGCTAGCGGTTCCTACAATGAGCAGTTCTTC. It specifies CASSIEASGSYNEQFF. Full variable domain (missing parts from reference TRBV19 and TRBJ2-1): DGGITQSPKYLFRKEGQNVTLSCEQNLNHDAMYWYRQDPGQGLRLIYYSQIVNDFQKGDIAEGYSVSREKKESFPLTVTSAQKNPTAFYLCASSIEASGSYNEQFFGPGTRLTVL.

The chain carries TRBV11-2 and TRBJ1-6; D is undetermined. Trimming pared 8 bases from V and 8 bases from J, leaving 16 bases between. Germline V gene data show CDR1 as SGHAT and CDR2 as FQNNGV. This CDR3 region has 14 residues. CDR3 nucleotide sequence: TGTGCCAGCTTAAGTGATGGGGTATATTCACCCCTCCACTTT. Its protein product is CASLSDGVYSPLHF.

A note on this clone: The junction does not match germline at one end; this may be a read error. V usage is TRBV5-6 and J usage is TRBJ2-3, with TRBD2 matching over 7 bases. This CDR3 comprises 12 residues. Germline V gene sequence: CDR1 SGHDT, CDR2 YYEEEE. In nucleotides, the CDR3 is TGTGCCAGCAGCTTAAAAGCGGGGCAGCTGCATTTT. This gives the protein CASSLKAGQLHF.

The rearrangement joins TRBV18 to TRBJ2-7; TRBD2 matches at 12 bases. This CDR3 has 15 amino acids. Losses at the gene ends were 5 bases for V and 7 bases for J; bases not matched to a gene: 9. Germline V gene lookup returns CDR1 KGHSH and CDR2 LQKENI. Here the CDR3 reads CASSSPLAGGEEQYF. The CDR3, as DNA: TGTGCCAGCTCATCTCCCCTAGCGGGAGGGGAAGAGCAGTACTTC.

Note on this clone: Different DNA sequences within this sample yield the same CDR3. The rearrangement joins TRBV9 to TRBJ2-5, with 14 bases lining up with TRBD2. The trim removed 4 bases at V and 2 bases at J, leaving 4 bases unmatched. CDR3 length equals 16 residues. Germline values: CDR1 SGDLS, CDR2 YYNGEE. The CDR3 sequence is CASSSGTSGGQETQYF. CDR3 sequence (DNA): TGTGCCAGCAGCTCCGGGACTAGCGGGGGACAAGAGACCCAGTACTTC. Drawing the rest from reference TRBV9 and TRBJ2-5, the complete variable domain is DSGVTQTPKHLITATGQRVTLRCSPRSGDLSVYWYQQSLDQGLQFLIQYYNGEERAKGNILERFSAQQFPDLHSELNLSSLELGDSALYFCASSSGTSGGQETQYFGPGTRLLVL.

J is TRBJ1-2 and V is TRBV15; D perhaps matches TRBD1 (5 bases). Trimming removed 3 bases from V and 4 bases from J, with 12 bases in between. The CDR3 sequence is 14 residues long. CDR1 is LNHNV and CDR2 is YYDKDF in the germline V gene (reference sequence). CDR3 sequence (DNA): TGTGCCACCAGCAGCTACCGGGACGGCTATGGCTACACCTTC. This codes for CATSSYRDGYGYTF.

This clone appeared a few times. The CDR3 DNA is TGTGCCAGCAGCGCCCGACTAGCGGAGAACACCGGGGAGCTGTTTTTT. Translating gives CASSARLAENTGELFF. The chain links TRBV9 to TRBJ2-2, with TRBD2 matching over 9 bases. This CDR3 is built from 16 residues. Unmatched junction bases numbered 4, after V lost 3 bases and J lost 1 base. The germline V gene has CDR1 SGDLS and CDR2 YYNGEE.

This clone was detected only once. The chain links TRBV7-8 to TRBJ2-5, with 13 bases lining up with TRBD2. Germline CDR1 reads SGHVS; CDR2 reads FQNEAQ. There are 17 residues in the CDR3. The trim removed 5 bases at V and 2 bases at J, leaving 8 bases unmatched. The CDR3 region has the DNA TGTGCCAGCAGCCGAGGTTTACTAGCGGGGGGGCAAGAGACCCAGTACTTC. It specifies CASSRGLLAGGQETQYF.

Concerning this clone itself: Other DNA sequences in the sample encode the same CDR3. The rearrangement uses TRBV2 and TRBJ2-2, with TRBD1 matching 7 bases. Germline CDR1 SNHLY, CDR2 FYNNEI. The length of the CDR3 is 15 residues. Trimming at V came to 6 bases and at J to 0 bases, leaving 4 bases not matched to a gene. The CDR3 is CASSRTGPNTGELFF. The CDR3 DNA sequence: TGTGCCAGCAGCCGGACAGGACCGAACACCGGGGAGCTGTTTTTT.

This sequence joins TRBV5-1 and TRBJ2-2; D gene uncertain. V was shortened by 2 bases and J by 4 bases, with 12 bases between the two germline ends. In germline, CDR1 is SGHRS, CDR2 YFSETQ. The CDR3 spans 15 residues. The CDR3 coding sequence is TGCGCCAGCAGCTTTACCGGGTTGGGCACCGGGGAGCTGTTTTTT. It translates to CASSFTGLGTGELFF. Full variable domain (remainder filled in from reference TRBV5-1 and TRBJ2-2): KAGVTQTPRYLIKTRGQQVTLSCSPISGHRSVSWYQQTPGQGLQFLFEYFSETQRNKGNFPGRFSGRQFSNSRSEMNVSTLELGDSALYLCASSFTGLGTGELFFGEGSRLTVL.

As concerns this clone: This sample includes further DNA sequences coding for the same CDR3. This rearrangement joins TRBV5-1 to TRBJ2-3; D perhaps matches TRBD2 (5 bases). The CDR3 runs to 14 residues. V lost 0 bases, J lost 4 bases, and 9 bases lay in between. The germline gives CDR1 SGHRS, CDR2 YFSETQ. The CDR3 nucleotides are TGCGCCAGCAGCTTGGTCGGGGTCGCAGATACGCAGTATTTT. Protein sequence: CASSLVGVADTQYF.

The chain recombines TRBV6-5 with TRBJ2-7; 9 bases line up with TRBD1. V trimming: 6 bases; J trimming: 6 bases; junction bases outside the gene matches: 6. Germline CDR1 is MNHEY and CDR2 is SVGAGI. The CDR3 loop spans 13 amino acids. The CDR3 region is CASSRGQGREQYF. Here the CDR3 DNA reads TGTGCCAGCAGCCGAGGACAGGGGCGCGAGCAGTACTTC.

This chain joins TRBV9 and TRBJ2-6, with 7 bases matching TRBD1. CDR1 and CDR2 (germline): SGDLS, YYNGEE. Unmatched junction bases numbered 8, after V lost 3 bases and J lost 11 bases. This CDR3 is 14 amino acids long. The CDR3, as DNA: TGTGCCAGCAGCGAGACAGGGAGTGCTGACGTCCTGACTTTC. Translating it yields CASSETGSADVLTF.

This sequence joins TRBV7-9 and TRBJ2-2; no clear D. The V gene's germline CDR1 is SEHNR and CDR2 FQNEAQ (reference sequence). This CDR3 region has 14 residues. Trimming pared 5 bases from V and 5 bases from J, leaving 12 bases between. CDR3 protein: CASSGNLFTGELFF. The CDR3 bases are TGTGCCAGCAGCGGGAATTTGTTTACCGGGGAGCTGTTTTTT.

V is TRBV2 and J is TRBJ2-6, with TRBD1 as a possible D gene (5 bases). Looked up from germline, CDR1 is SNHLY and CDR2 is FYNNEI. This CDR3 spans 17 amino acids. The V end was cut by 10 bases, the J end by 0 bases, with 19 bases between. CDR3 protein: CATSPETVSSGANVLTF. CDR3 nucleotide sequence: TGTGCCACCAGCCCGGAGACAGTTTCCTCTGGGGCCAACGTCCTGACTTTC.

With respect to this clone: Other DNA sequences in this sample translate to the same CDR3. V usage is TRBV6-6 and J usage is TRBJ1-1; D is uncertain. V lost 4 bases, J lost 3 bases, and 3 bases lay in between. CDR3 length: 11 amino acids. In germline, CDR1 is MNHNY, CDR2 SVGAGI (reference sequence). CDR3 amino acids: CASSSDTEAFF. CDR3 DNA sequence: TGTGCCAGCAGTTCGGACACTGAAGCTTTCTTT.